Each of the 5 T cell receptor beta chains below was sequenced from the same sample in a study of OX40 agonist ivuxolimab in advanced cancers. Assay: immunoSEQ multiplex PCR; the TCRdb copy retains only in-frame clones and omits some. The sample yields around 33,000 clones, around 83% seen once. Sequenced material: CD4+ or CD8+ T cells sorted from blood, taken in a trial of the OX40 agonist ivuxolimab. The receptors stem from an adult with an advanced solid tumor such as melanoma, head and neck, liver or kidney cancer.

The rearrangement links TRBV19 to TRBJ1-1; a weak D match, TRBD1 (6 bases). The V and J ends lost 4 bases and 1 base respectively, with 16 bases between them. The CDR3 covers 16 residues. CDR1 is LNHDA, CDR2 SQIVND, per germline (reference sequence). CDR3 nucleotides: TGTGCCAGTAGTAGCCTTGTCGGGACACCGAACACTGAAGCTTTCTTT. This encodes CASSSLVGTPNTEAFF.

This chain uses TRBV5-1 with TRBJ2-7; 7 bases line up with TRBD1. This CDR3 has 16 amino acids. Germline assignment: CDR1 SGHRS and CDR2 YFSETQ. Trimming cost V 0 bases and J 0 bases; bases outside gene matches: 6. CDR3 loop: CASSLAETGSSYEQYF. The CDR3 region has the DNA TGCGCCAGCAGCTTGGCCGAGACAGGGAGCTCCTACGAGCAGTACTTC.

This chain joins TRBV7-6 and TRBJ2-1; the D gene is possibly TRBD1 (6 bases). V lost 1 base and J 5 bases, leaving 12 bases between the germline ends. Germline assignment: CDR1 SGHVS and CDR2 FNYEAQ. The CDR3 runs 15 residues. CDR3 DNA: TGTGCCAGCAGCTTAGGTGGGGGCCTCCACAATGAGCAGTTCTTC. It is translated as CASSLGGGLHNEQFF.

This chain uses TRBV5-6 with TRBJ2-7, with TRBD2 identical over 7 bases. CDR3 size: 14 residues. Germline V lookup: CDR1 SGHDT, CDR2 YYEEEE. J lost 5 bases, V lost 4 bases, and 9 bases had no gene match. The CDR3, as DNA: TGTGCCAGCAGCCCCGGGGGGAGTTTCCACGAGCAGTACTTC. Its translation: CASSPGGSFHEQYF.

This rearrangement joins TRBV4-2 to TRBJ1-1, with 10 bases identical to TRBD1. CDR3 length equals 18 residues. The V and J ends lost 4 bases and 5 bases, in that order; junction bases with no gene match: 16. Germline-derived CDR1 and CDR2 are LGHNA and YNFKEQ. In DNA form, the CDR3 reads TGTGCCAGCAGCCGCGAGGGAGGGACAGGGGCCCCCCGGACTGAAGCTTTCTTT. This encodes CASSREGGTGAPRTEAFF.